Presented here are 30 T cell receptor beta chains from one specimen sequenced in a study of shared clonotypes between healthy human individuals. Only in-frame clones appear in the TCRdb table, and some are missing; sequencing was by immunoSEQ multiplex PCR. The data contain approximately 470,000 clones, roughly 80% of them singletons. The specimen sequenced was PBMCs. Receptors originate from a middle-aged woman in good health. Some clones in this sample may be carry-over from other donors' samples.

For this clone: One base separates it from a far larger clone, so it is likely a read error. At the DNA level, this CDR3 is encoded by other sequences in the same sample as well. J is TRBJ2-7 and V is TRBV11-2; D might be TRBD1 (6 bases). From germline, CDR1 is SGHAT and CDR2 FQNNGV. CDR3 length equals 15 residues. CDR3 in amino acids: CASSLDSDSSYEQYF. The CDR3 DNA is TGTGCCAGCAGCCTAGATTCGGACAGCTCCTACGAGCAGTACTTC.

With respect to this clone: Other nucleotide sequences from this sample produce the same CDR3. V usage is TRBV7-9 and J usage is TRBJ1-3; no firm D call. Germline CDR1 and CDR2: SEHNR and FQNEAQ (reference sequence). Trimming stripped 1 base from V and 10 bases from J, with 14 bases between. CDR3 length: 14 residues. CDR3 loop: CASSLGYSGDTIYF. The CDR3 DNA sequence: TGTGCCAGCAGCTTAGGTTACTCTGGAGATACCATATATTTT.

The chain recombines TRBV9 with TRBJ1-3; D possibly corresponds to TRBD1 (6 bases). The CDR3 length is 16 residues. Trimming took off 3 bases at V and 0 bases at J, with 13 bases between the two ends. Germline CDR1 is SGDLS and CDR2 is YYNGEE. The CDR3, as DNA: TGTGCCAGCAGCGCATCTACACAGGGCTCTGGAAACACCATATATTTT. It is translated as CASSASTQGSGNTIYF.

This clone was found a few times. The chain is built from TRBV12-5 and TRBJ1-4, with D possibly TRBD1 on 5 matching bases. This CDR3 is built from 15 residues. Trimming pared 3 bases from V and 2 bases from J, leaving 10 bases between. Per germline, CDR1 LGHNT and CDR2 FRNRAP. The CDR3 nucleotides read TGTGCTAGTGGTTTTGAGGGGCCGACTAATGAAAAACTGTTTTTT. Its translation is CASGFEGPTNEKLFF.

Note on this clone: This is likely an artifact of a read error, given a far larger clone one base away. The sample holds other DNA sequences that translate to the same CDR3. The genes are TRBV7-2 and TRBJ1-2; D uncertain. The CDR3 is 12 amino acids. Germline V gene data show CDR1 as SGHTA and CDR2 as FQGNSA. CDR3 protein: CASSLSGYGYTF. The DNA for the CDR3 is TGTGCCAGCAGCTTATCCGGCTATGGCTACACCTTT.

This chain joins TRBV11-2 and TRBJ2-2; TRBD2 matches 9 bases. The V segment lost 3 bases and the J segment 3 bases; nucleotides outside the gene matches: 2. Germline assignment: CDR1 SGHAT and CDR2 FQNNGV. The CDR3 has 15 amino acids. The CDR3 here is CASSLSGRYTGELFF. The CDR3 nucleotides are TGTGCCAGCAGCTTGAGCGGGAGGTACACCGGGGAGCTGTTTTTT.

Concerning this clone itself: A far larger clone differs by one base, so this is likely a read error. The CDR3 sequence is CASRAGWYNEQFF. DNA for the CDR3: TGTGCCAGCAGAGCCGGGTGGTACAATGAGCAGTTCTTC. The V and J genes are TRBV25-1 and TRBJ2-1; D is undetermined. This CDR3 is 13 amino acids long. V was trimmed by 6 bases and J by 4 bases, leaving 10 bases between them. CDR1 and CDR2 from the germline V gene are MGHDK and SYGVNS.

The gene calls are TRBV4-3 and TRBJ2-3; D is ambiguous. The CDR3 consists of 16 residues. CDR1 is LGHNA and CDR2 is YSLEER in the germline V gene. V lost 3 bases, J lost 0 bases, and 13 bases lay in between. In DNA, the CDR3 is TGCGCCAGCAGCCAGGAACAGAGCCACAGCACAGATACGCAGTATTTT. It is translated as CASSQEQSHSTDTQYF.

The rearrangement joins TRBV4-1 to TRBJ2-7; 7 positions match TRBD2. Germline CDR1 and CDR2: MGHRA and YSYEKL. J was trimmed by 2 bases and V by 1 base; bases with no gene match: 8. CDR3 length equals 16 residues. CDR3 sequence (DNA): TGCGCCAGCAGCCAAGTTAGGGGAGCGGGGACCTACGAGCAGTACTTC. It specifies CASSQVRGAGTYEQYF.

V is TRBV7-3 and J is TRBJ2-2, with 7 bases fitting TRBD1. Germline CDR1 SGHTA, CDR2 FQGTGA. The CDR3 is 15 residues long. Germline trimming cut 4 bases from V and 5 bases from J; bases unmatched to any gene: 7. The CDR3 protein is CASSSRTGSTGELFF. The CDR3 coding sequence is TGTGCCAGCAGCTCCCGGACAGGAAGTACCGGGGAGCTGTTTTTT.

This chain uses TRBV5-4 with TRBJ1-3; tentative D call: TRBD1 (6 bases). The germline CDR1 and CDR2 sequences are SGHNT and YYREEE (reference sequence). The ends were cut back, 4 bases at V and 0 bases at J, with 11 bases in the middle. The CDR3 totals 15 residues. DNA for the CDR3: TGTGCCAGCAGCGTTGACAGGAGCTCTGGAAACACCATATATTTT. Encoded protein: CASSVDRSSGNTIYF.

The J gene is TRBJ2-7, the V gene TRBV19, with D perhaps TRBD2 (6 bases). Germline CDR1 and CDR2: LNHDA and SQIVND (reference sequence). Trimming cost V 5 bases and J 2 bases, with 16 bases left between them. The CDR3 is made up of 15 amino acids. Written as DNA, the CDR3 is TGTGCCAGTAGTCCTCTAGCGCAGACCACCTACGAGCAGTACTTC. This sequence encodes CASSPLAQTTYEQYF.

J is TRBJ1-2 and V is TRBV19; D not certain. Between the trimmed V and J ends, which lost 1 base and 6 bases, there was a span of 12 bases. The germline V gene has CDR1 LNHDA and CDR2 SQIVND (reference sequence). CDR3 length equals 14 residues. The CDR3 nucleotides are TGTGCCAGTAGTATAGCCAGGTTTGAGGATGGCTACACCTTC. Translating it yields CASSIARFEDGYTF. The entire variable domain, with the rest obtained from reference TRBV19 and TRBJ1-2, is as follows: DGGITQSPKYLFRKEGQNVTLSCEQNLNHDAMYWYRQDPGQGLRLIYYSQIVNDFQKGDIAEGYSVSREKKESFPLTVTSAQKNPTAFYLCASSIARFEDGYTFGSGTRLTVV.

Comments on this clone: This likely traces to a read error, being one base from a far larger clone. The DNA for the CDR3 is TGTGCCAGTAGTATAGTGTCAGCCTCGGGGAACACTGAAGCTTTCTTT. This encodes CASSIVSASGNTEAFF. V gene TRBV19 combines with J gene TRBJ1-1; D remains unclear. CDR1 LNHDA and CDR2 SQIVND come from the germline V gene (reference sequence). This CDR3 region has 16 residues. With 1 base removed from V and 1 base from J, the gap between germline ends came to 13 bases.

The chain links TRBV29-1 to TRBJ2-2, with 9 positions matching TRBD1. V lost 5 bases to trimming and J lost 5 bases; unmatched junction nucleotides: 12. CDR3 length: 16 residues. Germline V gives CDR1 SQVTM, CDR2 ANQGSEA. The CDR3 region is CSVTHWTGAGTGELFF. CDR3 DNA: TGCAGCGTTACCCACTGGACAGGGGCGGGAACCGGGGAGCTGTTTTTT.

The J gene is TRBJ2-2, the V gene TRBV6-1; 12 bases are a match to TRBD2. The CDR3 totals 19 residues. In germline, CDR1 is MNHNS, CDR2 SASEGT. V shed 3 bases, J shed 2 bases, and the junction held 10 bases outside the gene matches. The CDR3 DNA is TGTGCCAGCAGTGAGCGACTAGCGGGAGCCTATTATAACACCGGGGAGCTGTTTTTT. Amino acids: CASSERLAGAYYNTGELFF.

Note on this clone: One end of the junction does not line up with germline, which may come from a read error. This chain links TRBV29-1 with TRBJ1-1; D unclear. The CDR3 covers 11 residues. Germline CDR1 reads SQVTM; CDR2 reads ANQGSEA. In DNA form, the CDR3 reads TGCAGCGTTGATGCGGGTTTCAGCCCGATCTTT. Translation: CSVDAGFSPIF.

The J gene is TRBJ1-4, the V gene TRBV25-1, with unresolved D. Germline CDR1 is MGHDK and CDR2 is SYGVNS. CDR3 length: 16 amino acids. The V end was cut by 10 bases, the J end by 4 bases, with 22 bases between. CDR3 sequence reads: CATATLKGRGNEKLFF. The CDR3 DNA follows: TGTGCCACCGCAACCCTCAAGGGCAGAGGTAATGAAAAACTGTTTTTT.

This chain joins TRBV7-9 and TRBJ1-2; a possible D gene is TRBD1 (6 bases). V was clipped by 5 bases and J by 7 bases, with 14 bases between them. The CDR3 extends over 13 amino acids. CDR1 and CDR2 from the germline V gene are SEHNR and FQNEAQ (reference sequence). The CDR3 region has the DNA TGTGCCAGCAGCCACACAGGGATAAGTGGCTACACCTTC. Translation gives CASSHTGISGYTF. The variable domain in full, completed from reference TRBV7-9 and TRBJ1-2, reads DTGVSQNPRHKITKRGQNVTFRCDPISEHNRLYWYRQTLGQGPEFLTYFQNEAQLEKSRLLSDRFSAERPKGSFSTLEIQRTEQGDSAMYLCASSHTGISGYTFGSGTRLTVV.

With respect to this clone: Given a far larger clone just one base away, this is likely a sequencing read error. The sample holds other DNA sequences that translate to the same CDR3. This CDR3 is CASSWLSDRGQGYGYTF. The CDR3 DNA is TGCGCCAGCAGCTGGCTTTCCGACAGGGGGCAGGGCTATGGCTACACATTC. V is TRBV5-1 and J is TRBJ1-2; 10 bases fit TRBD1. Germline V gene data show CDR1 as SGHRS and CDR2 as YFSETQ. The CDR3 totals 17 residues.

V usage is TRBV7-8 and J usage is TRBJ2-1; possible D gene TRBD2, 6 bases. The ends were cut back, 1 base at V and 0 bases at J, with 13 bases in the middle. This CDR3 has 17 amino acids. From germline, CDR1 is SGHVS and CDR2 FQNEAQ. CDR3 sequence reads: CASSLVWIAASYNEQFF. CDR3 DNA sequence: TGTGCCAGCAGCTTAGTTTGGATAGCGGCCTCCTACAATGAGCAGTTCTTC.

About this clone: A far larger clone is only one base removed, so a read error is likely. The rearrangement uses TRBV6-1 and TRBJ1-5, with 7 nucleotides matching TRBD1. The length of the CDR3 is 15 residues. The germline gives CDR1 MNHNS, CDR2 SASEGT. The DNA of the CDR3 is TGTGCCAGCAGCCTAGGACAGGTCGGCAATCAGCACCAGCATTTT. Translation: CASSLGQVGNQHQHF.

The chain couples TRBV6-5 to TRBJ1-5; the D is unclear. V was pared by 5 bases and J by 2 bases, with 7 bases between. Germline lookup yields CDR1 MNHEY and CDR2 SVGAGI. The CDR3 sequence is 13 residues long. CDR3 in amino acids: CASSRQRNQPQHF. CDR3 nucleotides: TGTGCCAGCAGTAGGCAGCGCAATCAGCCCCAGCATTTT.

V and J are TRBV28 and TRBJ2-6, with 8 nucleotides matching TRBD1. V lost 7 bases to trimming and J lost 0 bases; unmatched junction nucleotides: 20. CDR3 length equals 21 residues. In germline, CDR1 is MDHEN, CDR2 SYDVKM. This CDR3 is CASTLYRRQGSTISGANVLTF. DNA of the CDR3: TGTGCCAGCACGCTCTACCGCCGACAGGGGTCCACGATCTCTGGGGCCAACGTCCTGACTTTC.

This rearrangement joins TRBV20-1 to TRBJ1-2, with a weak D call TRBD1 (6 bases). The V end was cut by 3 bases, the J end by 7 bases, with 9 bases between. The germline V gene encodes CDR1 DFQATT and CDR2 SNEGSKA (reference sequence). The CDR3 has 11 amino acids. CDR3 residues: CSARGGLGYTF. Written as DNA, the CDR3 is TGCAGTGCTAGGGGGGGCCTTGGCTACACCTTC.

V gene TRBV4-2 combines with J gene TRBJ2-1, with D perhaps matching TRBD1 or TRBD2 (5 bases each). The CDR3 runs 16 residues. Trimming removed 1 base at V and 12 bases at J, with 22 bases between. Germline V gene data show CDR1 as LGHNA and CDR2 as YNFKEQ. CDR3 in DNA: TGTGCCAGCAGCCAAGTGGGTAGCGCGGTGGGGGTATGGCAGTTCTTC. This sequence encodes CASSQVGSAVGVWQFF.

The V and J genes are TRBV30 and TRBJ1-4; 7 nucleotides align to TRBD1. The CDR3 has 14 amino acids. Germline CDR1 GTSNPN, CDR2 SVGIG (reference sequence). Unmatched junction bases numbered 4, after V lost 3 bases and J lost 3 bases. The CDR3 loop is CAWRVGTANEKLFF. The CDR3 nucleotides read TGTGCCTGGAGGGTCGGGACAGCTAATGAAAAACTGTTTTTT.

CDR3 coding DNA: TGTGCCAGCTCACCGGGGGAACAGCCCCAGCATTTT. Residues: CASSPGEQPQHF. The V and J genes are TRBV18 and TRBJ1-5; perhaps TRBD1 as D (5 bases). Trimming pared 3 bases from V and 7 bases from J, leaving 7 bases between. The CDR3 runs to 12 residues. Germline V gene data show CDR1 as KGHSH and CDR2 as LQKENI. The full variable domain, completed using reference TRBV18 and TRBJ1-5, is NAGVMQNPRHLVRRRGQEARLRCSPMKGHSHVYWYRQLPEEGLKFMVYLQKENIIDESGMPKERFSAEFPKEGPSILRIQQVVRGDSAAYFCASSPGEQPQHFGDGTRLSIL.

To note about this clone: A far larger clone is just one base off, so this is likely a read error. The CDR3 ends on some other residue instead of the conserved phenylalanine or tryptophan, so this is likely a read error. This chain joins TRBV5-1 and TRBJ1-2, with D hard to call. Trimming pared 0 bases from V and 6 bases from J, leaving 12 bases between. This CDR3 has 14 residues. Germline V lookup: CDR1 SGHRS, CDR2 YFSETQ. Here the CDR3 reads CASSLGTSHDGYTL. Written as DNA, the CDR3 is TGCGCCAGCAGCTTGGGGACCTCACATGATGGCTACACCTTA.

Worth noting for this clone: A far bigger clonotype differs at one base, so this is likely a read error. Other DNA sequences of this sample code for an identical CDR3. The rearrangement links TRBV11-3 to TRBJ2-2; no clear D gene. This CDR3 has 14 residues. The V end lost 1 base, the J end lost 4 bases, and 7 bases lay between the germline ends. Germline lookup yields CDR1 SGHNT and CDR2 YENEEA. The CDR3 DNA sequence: TGTGCCAGCAGCTTAGTATGGAGCACCGGGGAGCTGTTTTTT. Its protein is CASSLVWSTGELFF.